This T cell receptor beta chain derives from a study of T cell changes during pregnancy in multiple sclerosis (dated by TCRdb to 2018 to 2020). With respect to the entire study: The study looked at changes in the T cell repertoire across pregnancy in women with multiple sclerosis.

The CDR3 starts with the cysteine, ends with the phenylalanine, and has 14 residues. Left in the record is the CDR3 DNA by itself, 42 bases read in frame from the first base. V is clipped by 7 bases and J by 7 bases, and the sequence between their germline boundaries is 17 bases long. From a lookup of the germline V gene (reference sequence), CDR1 and CDR2 are LNHDA and SQIVND. On this clone: The target of this receptor is not known. No per-base quality is available; no much larger clone lies one base away.

Libraries were constructed by the immunoSEQ multiplex PCR assay. Drawn from immuneACCESS, this table holds only the in-frame rearrangements with V and J called that TCRdb kept. Clones are partly lost; checked studies trace under half to an unresolved V gene and leave the rest unexplained. The sample table holds tens of thousands of clones, of which roughly nine tenths were seen once. 0.2% of the sample goes to the ten largest clones. The rearrangement joined TRBV19 to TRBJ1-5; no D gene call is confident. This sequence was found in a female donor with multiple sclerosis, enrolled in a pregnancy study. This material consisted of CD4+ T cells from peripheral blood mononuclear cells, taken in the second trimester of pregnancy. The nucleotide sequence is given as TGTGCCAGTAATAAGGCAGACCGAGGCCAGCCCCAGCATTTT. The encoded protein is CASNKADRGQPQHF.